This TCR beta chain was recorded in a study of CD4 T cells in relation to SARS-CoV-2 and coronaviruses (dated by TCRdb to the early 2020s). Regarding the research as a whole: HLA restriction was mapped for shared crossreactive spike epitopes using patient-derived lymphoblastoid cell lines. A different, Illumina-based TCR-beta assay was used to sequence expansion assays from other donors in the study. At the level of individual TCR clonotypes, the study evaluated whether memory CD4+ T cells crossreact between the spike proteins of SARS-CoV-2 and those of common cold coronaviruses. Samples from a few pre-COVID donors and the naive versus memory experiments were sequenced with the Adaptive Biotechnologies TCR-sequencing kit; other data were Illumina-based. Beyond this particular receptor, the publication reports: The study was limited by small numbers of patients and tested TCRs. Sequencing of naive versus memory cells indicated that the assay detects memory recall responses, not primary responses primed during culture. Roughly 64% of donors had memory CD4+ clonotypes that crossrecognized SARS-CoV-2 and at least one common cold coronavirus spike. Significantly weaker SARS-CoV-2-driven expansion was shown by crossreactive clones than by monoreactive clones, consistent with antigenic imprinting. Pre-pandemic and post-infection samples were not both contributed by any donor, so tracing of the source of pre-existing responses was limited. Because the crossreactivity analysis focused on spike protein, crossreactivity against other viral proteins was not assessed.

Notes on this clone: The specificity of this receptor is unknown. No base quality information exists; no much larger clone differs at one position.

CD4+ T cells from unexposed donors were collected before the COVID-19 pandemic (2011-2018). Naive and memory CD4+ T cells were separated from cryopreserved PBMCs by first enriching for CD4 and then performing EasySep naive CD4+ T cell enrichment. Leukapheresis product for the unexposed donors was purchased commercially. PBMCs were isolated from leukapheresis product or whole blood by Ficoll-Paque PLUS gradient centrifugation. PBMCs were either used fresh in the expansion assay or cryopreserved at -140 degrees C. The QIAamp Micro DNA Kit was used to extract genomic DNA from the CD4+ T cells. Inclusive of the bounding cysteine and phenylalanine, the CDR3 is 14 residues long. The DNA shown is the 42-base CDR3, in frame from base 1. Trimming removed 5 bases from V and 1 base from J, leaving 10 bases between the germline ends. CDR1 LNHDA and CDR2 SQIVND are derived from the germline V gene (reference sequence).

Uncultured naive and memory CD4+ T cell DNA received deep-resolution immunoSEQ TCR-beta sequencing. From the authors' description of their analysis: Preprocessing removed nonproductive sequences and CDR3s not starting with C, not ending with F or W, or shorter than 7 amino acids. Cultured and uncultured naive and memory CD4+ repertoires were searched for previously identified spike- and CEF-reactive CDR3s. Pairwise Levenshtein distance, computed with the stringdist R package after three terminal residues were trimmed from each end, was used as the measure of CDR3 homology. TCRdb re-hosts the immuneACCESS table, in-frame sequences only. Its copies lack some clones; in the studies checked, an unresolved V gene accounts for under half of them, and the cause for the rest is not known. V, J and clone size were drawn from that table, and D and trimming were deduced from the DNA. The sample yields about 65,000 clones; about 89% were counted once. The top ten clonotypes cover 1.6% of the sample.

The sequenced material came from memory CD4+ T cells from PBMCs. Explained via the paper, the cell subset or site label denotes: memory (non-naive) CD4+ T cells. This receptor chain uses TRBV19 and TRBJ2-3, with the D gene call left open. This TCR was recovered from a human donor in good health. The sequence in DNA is TGTGCCAGTAGTGCTACCCCTGGCACAGATACGCAGTATTTT. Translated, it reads CASSATPGTDTQYF.